These T cell receptor beta chains were read from a single sample in a study of T cell responses to AZD1222 COVID-19 vaccine. Profiled with immunoSEQ multiplex PCR; TCRdb holds only in-frame clones, not every one. The sample lists about 120,000 clones; about 90% were seen once. The source was peripheral blood, collected on day 0 of AZD1222 vaccination. All receptors come from an adult in good health. The CDR3 runs from the conserved cysteine through the conserved F or W. The D gene is left open where the match is weak. Part of the rows lack a size; the others show once, few, many or a class for expanded clones.

TRBJ2-5 | TRBV2 | once | - | CASSDKGRQETQYF | TGTGCCAGCAGTGACAAGGGGCGACAAGAGACCCAGTACTTC
TRBJ1-4 | TRBV7-8 | - | - | CASSSGRGGEKLFF | TGTGCCAGCAGCTCCGGTCGGGGGGGTGAAAAACTGTTTTTT
TRBJ2-2 | TRBV5-1 | - | TRBD2 | CASSHRTSGNTGELFF | TGCGCCAGCAGTCACCGGACTAGCGGCAACACCGGGGAGCTGTTTTTT
TRBJ1-1 | TRBV5-4 | once | - | CASRLRGNTEAFF | TGTGCCAGCAGACTTCGGGGGAACACTGAAGCTTTCTTT
TRBJ1-1 | TRBV6-6 | - | - | CASTPYTGTTEAFF | TGTGCCAGCACACCCTATACGGGGACCACTGAAGCTTTCTTT
TRBJ2-7 | TRBV29-1 | once | - | CSVEVGLSARYEQYF | TGCAGCGTTGAAGTGGGACTCTCGGCTCGTTACGAGCAGTACTTC
TRBJ1-1 | TRBV27 | once | - | CASSPRTTEYTEAFF | TGTGCCAGCAGTCCCCGGACGACCGAATACACTGAAGCTTTCTTT
TRBJ2-7 | TRBV30 | - | - | CAWSDSYEQYF | TGTGCCTGGAGTGACAGCTACGAGCAGTACTTC
TRBJ1-5 | TRBV10-3 | once | TRBD1 | CATWIGTGLPQPQHF | TGTGCCACCTGGATTGGGACAGGGCTCCCTCAGCCCCAGCATTTT
TRBJ2-1 | TRBV12-5 | - | TRBD1 | CASGLNRGFHNEQFF | TGTGCTAGTGGCTTAAACAGGGGATTCCACAATGAGCAGTTCTTC
TRBJ1-5 | TRBV21-1 | few | - | CASSKVGQPQHF | TGTGCCAGCAGCAAAGTCGGGCAGCCCCAGCATTTT
TRBJ2-2 | TRBV19 | once | - | CASSIWPRAGELFF | TGTGCCAGTAGTATTTGGCCAAGGGCCGGGGAGCTGTTTTTT
TRBJ1-3 | TRBV19 | - | - | CASSKTPQALSGNTIYF | TGTGCCAGTAGTAAAACCCCACAGGCCCTCTCTGGAAACACCATATATTTT
TRBJ2-2 | TRBV29-1 | - | - | CSVRQSTGELFF | TGCAGCGTGAGACAGTCCACCGGGGAGCTGTTTTTT
TRBJ1-4 | TRBV6-5 | - | TRBD1 | CASRPPGQGSEKLFF | TGTGCCAGCAGGCCCCCGGGACAGGGGTCTGAAAAACTGTTTTTT
TRBJ2-1 | TRBV19 | - | - | CASRNSAQGGNEQFF | TGTGCCAGTAGGAACAGTGCGCAGGGGGGCAATGAGCAGTTCTTC
TRBJ1-1 | TRBV27 | - | - | CASSLRVGGEAFF | TGTGCCAGCAGTTTGCGGGTCGGGGGTGAAGCTTTCTTT